The table lists the clone carrying this T cell receptor beta chain with a few counts. Its target is not known. The germline gives CDR1 SGDLS, CDR2 YYNGEE. V gave up 4 bases and J gave up 0 bases, with 13 bases separating them. The CDR3 is made up of 15 amino acids. The data were taken from a study of beta chain features in type 1 diabetes. General study points: No resolution was reached here on whether HLA type influences TCRB rearrangement. There were fewer insertions and more deletions at the VDJ junctions of type 1 diabetes patients. Researchers report that Type 1 diabetes patients had moderately but significantly shorter TCRB CDR3s across all four CD4+ subsets.

Isolated RNA was reverse transcribed in full, so expressed TCRB transcripts were sequenced. TCRdb's table, derived via immunoSEQ multiplex PCR, lists solely in-frame clones and lacks some. The table has 250,000 or so clones, roughly 22% seen once. The authors sorted CD4+ naive, central memory, regulatory and stem cell-like memory cells via CD45RO/CCR7/CD25/CD127/CD95/CD27. V is TRBV9 and J is TRBJ1-2; unclear D gene. Specimen: naive CD4+ T cells from blood. This clonotype was sampled from a woman aged 40 to 50 with type 1 diabetes. This CDR3 is CASSREPQANYGYTF. DNA of the CDR3: TGTGCCAGCAGCCGGGAACCCCAAGCTAACTATGGCTACACCTTC.